The present T cell receptor beta chain was sequenced within a study of human T cells and chemical hapten exposure. Points from the study as a whole: There was a positive correlation between PT1 expanded TCR counts and patch test score.

The library gave individual cDNA molecules unique molecular identifiers. TCRdb fed the RACE reads into MiXCR, producing one record per CDR3 protein. This table holds 62,000 or so distinct CDR3 sequences, roughly 9.8% found once. Time point: pre-sensitization, week 0. The treatment: therapeutic diphenylcyclopropenone sensitization with weekly scalp DPC. People who gave samples had alopecia, were 18 to 70 years old, and were suitable for DPC. Worth noting for this clonotype: The antigen remains undetermined.

The V end was cut by 4 bases, the J end by 0 bases, with 4 bases between. Germline V gives CDR1 MDHEN, CDR2 SYDVKM. The CDR3 is made up of 12 amino acids. The origin of this receptor is a woman aged 45 to 65 with alopecia areata. Some clones in this sample may be carry-over from other donors' samples. This chain joins TRBV28 and TRBJ2-7; the D is unclear. Sample: whole blood, taken in connection with sensitization to the hapten diphenylcyclopropenone (DPC). Written as DNA, the CDR3 is TGTGCCAGCAGTTCTCCCTCCTACGAGCAGTACTTC. It encodes CASSSPSYEQYF.